A single T cell receptor (beta chain) is shown here with its context. No antigen is known for it. The genomic DNA of each subset was split evenly across several immunoSEQ plates. The repertoire was sequenced with immunoSEQ multiplex PCR; TCRdb's copy has only in-frame clones and lacks some. In the table there are 2 million to 2.5 million clones, about 90% of which are singletons. This sample is part of a study of shared clonotypes between healthy human individuals. Findings and limits, study-wide: The low donor count limited represented genetic and exposure-history diversity.

The germline V gene has CDR1 SGHTA and CDR2 FQGTGA. V gave up 2 bases and J gave up 6 bases; unmatched junction bases: 7. The CDR3 length is 15 residues. Sequenced: naive CD4+ T cells from PBMCs. Subset given: CD45RA+ positively selected. The clonotype was recovered from a man in his late teens or twenties in good health. Some clones in this sample may be carry-over from other donors' samples. J is TRBJ2-7 and V is TRBV7-3, with 10 bases fitting TRBD1. CDR3 region: CASSLSPTGGGEQYF. The DNA of the CDR3 is TGTGCCAGCAGCTTATCACCGACAGGGGGCGGCGAGCAGTACTTC.